This T cell receptor beta chain was identified during a study of cytomegalovirus exposure and HLA in healthy donors. The germline CDR1 and CDR2 sequences are SGDLS and YYNGEE. The CDR3 runs 18 residues. V was pared by 0 bases and J by 4 bases, with 8 bases of the junction left unmatched. Only in-frame clones appear in the TCRdb table, and some are missing; sequencing was by immunoSEQ multiplex PCR. The sample shows some 170,000 clones, roughly nine tenths of them seen only once. This clone appeared a single time. The chain has TRBV9 and TRBJ2-3; 13 bases are shared with TRBD2. The sequenced sample consisted of PBMCs. This TCR was recovered from a man younger than 35 in good health and CMV-seropositive. The CDR3, as DNA: TGTGCCAGCAGCGTAGAACTAGCGGGAGGGCCCGGCGCAGATACGCAGTATTTT. Translation gives CASSVELAGGPGADTQYF.